This T cell receptor beta chain was sequenced in a study of blood T cell repertoires in COVID-19. The CDR3 consists of 17 residues. With 7 bases clipped from V and 4 bases from J, the junction kept 12 bases outside the gene matches. Germline CDR1 and CDR2: SGHTA and FQGNSA. TCRdb keeps only in-frame clones here, not all; method: immunoSEQ multiplex PCR. The repertoire holds around 190,000 clones, with around 86% as singletons. Individuals aged 18 to 89 years were recruited from about two dozen US areas. What was sequenced was PBMCs or T cells enriched from blood (not recorded which). This chain joins TRBV7-2 and TRBJ2-1; 11 bases align to TRBD2. The origin of this receptor is a man aged 40-50 years with acute COVID-19. CDR3 loop: CASTLQVTSGGYNEQFF. CDR3 nucleotide sequence: TGTGCCAGCACCCTACAGGTCACTAGCGGGGGTTACAATGAGCAGTTCTTC.